The following is a T cell receptor (beta chain) sequence with its context. TCRdb reworked the 5' RACE reads into one entry per CDR3 protein, no DNA. The sample holds about 180,000 distinct CDR3 sequences. The data stem from a study of T cells expressing NK-cell markers. Study-level background: In sorted CD3+CD56+NKG2C+, CD3+CD56+NKG2C- and CD3+CD56-NKG2C+ T cells, TCR beta repertoires were obtained.

The CDR3 has 19 amino acids. Germline V lookup: CDR1 SNHLY, CDR2 FYNNEI. The sequencing sample was made of blood T cells: a sorted CD56 or NKG2C T cell subset, CD4+ or CD8+ T cells, or bulk PBMC T cells (not recorded which). This clonotype originated in a man aged 18-69 years in good health. V is TRBV2 and J is TRBJ2-1; with no DNA, the TCRdb D assignment of TRBD2 cannot be verified. CDR3 in amino acids: CASRDGLAGGYSSYNEQFF.